These 8 T cell receptor beta chains originate from one sample sequenced in a study of T cell responses to AZD1222 COVID-19 vaccine. Repertoires were generated with immunoSEQ multiplex PCR, while TCRdb's copy carries only in-frame clones and drops some. The sample includes some 120,000 clones, just over 90% of them seen just once. The material was peripheral blood, obtained on day 0 of AZD1222 vaccination. The origin of the receptors is an adult in good health.

V gene TRBV5-4 combines with J gene TRBJ2-2; D may be TRBD1 (5 bases). The length of the CDR3 is 12 residues. The germline V gene has CDR1 SGHNT and CDR2 YYREEE (reference sequence). Trimming removed 6 bases at V and 7 bases at J, with 10 bases between. The CDR3 is CASKGPGGELFF. CDR3 bases: TGTGCCAGCAAGGGGCCGGGCGGGGAGCTGTTTTTT.

CDR3 in DNA: TGTGCCAGCAGCTCTCGACCCCAAACGAGCGACGCTTTCTTT. Translated, it gives CASSSRPQTSDAFF. This chain uses TRBV5-6 with TRBJ1-1; no firm D call. The length of the CDR3 is 14 residues. The germline gives CDR1 SGHDT, CDR2 YYEEEE. V lost 3 bases and J lost 11, with 20 bases in between. Full variable domain (remainder filled in from reference TRBV5-6 and TRBJ1-1): DAGVTQSPTHLIKTRGQQVTLRCSPKSGHDTVSWYQQALGQGPQFIFQYYEEEERQRGNFPDRFSGHQFPNYSSELNVNALLLGDSALYLCASSSRPQTSDAFFGQGTRLTVV.

This clone showed up just once. The genes are TRBV28 and TRBJ2-2; D call uncertain. CDR3 length equals 16 residues. V was shortened by 3 bases and J by 5 bases, with 16 bases between the two germline ends. Per germline, CDR1 MDHEN and CDR2 SYDVKM. CDR3: CASSFGARWKTGELFF. The CDR3 nucleotides read TGTGCCAGCAGTTTTGGTGCCAGGTGGAAAACCGGGGAGCTGTTTTTT.

The CDR3 sequence is CASSLAGGINYGYTF. The CDR3 DNA follows: TGTGCCAGCAGCTTGGCCGGGGGTATAAACTATGGCTACACCTTC. The genes are TRBV5-5 and TRBJ1-2, with D tentatively TRBD1 (5 bases). CDR1 and CDR2 from the germline V gene are SGHKS and YYEKEE (reference sequence). This CDR3 has 15 amino acids. With 0 bases removed from V and 2 bases from J, the gap between germline ends came to 11 bases. Supplemented by reference TRBV5-5 and TRBJ1-2, the full variable domain reads DAGVTQSPTHLIKTRGQQVTLRCSPISGHKSVSWYQQVLGQGPQFIFQYYEKEERGRGNFPDRFSARQFPNYSSELNVNALLLGDSALYLCASSLAGGINYGYTFGSGTRLTVV.

This rearrangement joins TRBV6-5 to TRBJ1-5; D remains unclear. This CDR3 spans 13 amino acids. Germline assignment: CDR1 MNHEY and CDR2 SVGAGI. V was trimmed by 8 bases and J by 4 bases, leaving 12 bases between them. The CDR3 region has the DNA TGTGCCAGCGCGGAAGCCCGGAATCAGCCCCAGCATTTT. It specifies CASAEARNQPQHF.

This chain connects TRBV6-2 or TRBV6-3 to TRBJ2-5; TRBD2 agrees at 15 bases. Germline V gene sequence: CDR1 MNHEY, CDR2 SVGEGT. The CDR3 spans 21 residues. The trim removed 0 bases at V and 0 bases at J, leaving 11 bases unmatched. The CDR3 protein is CASSYSLSGTSGGRYQETQYF. CDR3 nucleotide sequence: TGTGCCAGCAGTTACTCGCTATCCGGGACTAGCGGGGGGAGGTACCAAGAGACCCAGTACTTC.

V usage is TRBV4-2 and J usage is TRBJ1-2; 7 bases map to TRBD1. Germline trimming cut 1 base from V and 0 bases from J; bases unmatched to any gene: 5. The CDR3 runs to 16 residues. Per the germline V gene, CDR1 is LGHNA and CDR2 is YNFKEQ. CDR3 bases: TGTGCCAGCAGCCAAGCGGGGACAGCCTCTAACTATGGCTACACCTTC. Translated: CASSQAGTASNYGYTF.

The V call is TRBV18, the J call TRBJ2-5; D ambiguous. Germline V gene data show CDR1 as KGHSH and CDR2 as LQKENI. The CDR3 totals 13 residues. V was clipped by 4 bases and J by 2 bases, with 8 bases between them. CDR3 sequence reads: CASSRSQQETQYF. DNA of the CDR3: TGTGCCAGCTCACGGTCACAGCAAGAGACCCAGTACTTC.